The T cell receptor beta chain described here comes from a study of T cell responses to AZD1222 COVID-19 vaccine. Only in-frame clones appear in the TCRdb table, and some are missing; sequencing was by immunoSEQ multiplex PCR. The sample lists more than 250,000 clones, just over 90% occurring once. From germline, CDR1 is MNHEY and CDR2 SVGAGI. This CDR3 region has 14 residues. V shed 6 bases, J shed 5 bases, and the junction held 8 bases outside the gene matches. The starting material was peripheral blood, obtained on day 0 of AZD1222 vaccination. The chain employs TRBV6-5 and TRBJ2-5, with 8 positions matching TRBD1. This clonotype originated in an adult in good health. DNA for the CDR3: TGTGCCAGCAGGATAGGACAGGGTTTGGAGACCCAGTACTTC. Its translation: CASRIGQGLETQYF.